The T cell receptor (beta chain) under discussion was sequenced for a study of blood T cells in healthy people across ages. Notes on the study in general: It was not possible, with unsorted PBMCs, to conclusively compare naive and antigen-experienced cells.

A note on this clonotype: What it binds is not known.

The second PCR ran about 6 to 12 cycles with a sample-barcoded 5' primer and J-beta primers. TCRdb passed the 5' RACE reads through MiXCR, listing each CDR3 protein once. The repertoire holds over 1.5 million distinct CDR3 sequences, with around 48% as singletons. The TCR sequence derives from a woman in her thirties or forties in good health. The sample taken for sequencing was blood.

The CDR3 sequence is CATSEPSSGANVLTF. In DNA form, the CDR3 reads TGTGCCACCAGTGAGCCCTCCTCTGGGGCCAACGTCCTGACTTTC. The chain joins TRBV24-1 to TRBJ2-6; D is unclear. The CDR3 consists of 15 residues. Germline V gene lookup returns CDR1 KGHDR and CDR2 SFDVKD. Trimming took 4 bases from V and 0 from J, leaving 6 bases between them.